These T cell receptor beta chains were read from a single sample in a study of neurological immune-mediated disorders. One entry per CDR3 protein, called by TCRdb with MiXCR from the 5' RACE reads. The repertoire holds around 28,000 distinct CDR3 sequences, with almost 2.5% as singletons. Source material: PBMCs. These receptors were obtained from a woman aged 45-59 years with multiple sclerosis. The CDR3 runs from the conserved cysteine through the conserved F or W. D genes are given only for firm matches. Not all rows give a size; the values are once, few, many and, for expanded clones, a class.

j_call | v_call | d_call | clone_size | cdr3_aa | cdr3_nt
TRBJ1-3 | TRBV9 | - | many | CASSVGVEDTIYF | TGTGCCAGCAGCGTAGGGGTGGAGGACACCATATATTTT
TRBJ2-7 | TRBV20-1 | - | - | CSARDFHEQYF | TGCAGTGCTAGAGATTTCCACGAGCAGTACTTC
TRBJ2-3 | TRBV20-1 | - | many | CSARISPFPGTDTQYF | TGCAGTGCTAGAATCAGCCCATTTCCGGGCACAGATACGCAGTATTTT
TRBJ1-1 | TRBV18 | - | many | CASSPQGQNTEAFF | TGTGCCAGCTCACCACAGGGACAGAACACTGAAGCTTTCTTT
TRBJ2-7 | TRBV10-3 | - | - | CAISEMGIFYEQYF | TGTGCCATCAGTGAGATGGGGATCTTCTACGAGCAGTACTTC
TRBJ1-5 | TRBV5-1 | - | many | CASSLRYGGEDF | TGCGCCAGCAGCTTGAGATACGGGGGAGAGGATTTT
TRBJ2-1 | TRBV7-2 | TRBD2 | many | CASSFTSGNEQFF | TGTGCCAGCAGCTTTACTAGCGGCAATGAGCAGTTCTTC
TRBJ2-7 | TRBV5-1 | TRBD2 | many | CASSSLAGPTYEQYF | TGCGCCAGCAGCTCATTAGCGGGCCCAACCTACGAGCAGTACTTC
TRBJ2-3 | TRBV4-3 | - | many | CASSRGGGDTQYF | TGCGCCAGCAGCCGAGGGGGGGGAGATACGCAGTATTTT
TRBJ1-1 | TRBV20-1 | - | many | CSATRGGNTEAFF | TGCAGTGCTACCCGAGGGGGGAACACTGAAGCTTTCTTT
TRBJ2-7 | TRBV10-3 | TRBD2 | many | CAISDRGGRPDEQYF | TGTGCCATCAGTGATCGTGGCGGGAGACCCGACGAGCAGTACTTC
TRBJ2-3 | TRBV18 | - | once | CASPSTDTQYF | TGTGCCAGCCCATCCACAGATACGCAGTATTTT
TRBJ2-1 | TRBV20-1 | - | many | CSATDDGYNEQFF | TGCAGTGCTACGGATGACGGCTACAATGAGCAGTTCTTC
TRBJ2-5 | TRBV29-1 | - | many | CSVEEARRPQETQYF | TGCAGCGTTGAAGAAGCCCGACGGCCACAAGAGACCCAGTACTTC
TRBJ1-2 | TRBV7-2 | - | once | CVSSLDSSNYGYTF | TGTGTCAGCAGCTTAGACTCTTCTAACTATGGCTACACCTTC
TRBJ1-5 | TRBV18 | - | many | CASSPSGYQPQHF | TGTGCCAGCTCACCATCAGGGTATCAGCCCCAGCATTTT
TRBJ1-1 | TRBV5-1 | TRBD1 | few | CASSVTGVQTEAFF | TGCGCCAGCAGCGTGACAGGGGTTCAAACTGAAGCTTTCTTT
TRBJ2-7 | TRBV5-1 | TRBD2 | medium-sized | CASSLEAGRSYEQYF | TGCGCCAGCAGCTTGGAAGCGGGACGCTCCTACGAGCAGTACTTC
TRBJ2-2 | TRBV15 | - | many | CATNREPYTGELFF | TGTGCCACCAACCGGGAGCCCTACACCGGGGAGCTGTTTTTT
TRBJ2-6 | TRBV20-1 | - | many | CSAGGGRSGANVLTF | TGCAGTGCCGGAGGGGGGAGGAGTGGGGCCAACGTCCTGACTTTC
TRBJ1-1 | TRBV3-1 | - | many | CASSRVVGSTEAFF | TGTGCCAGCAGTCGGGTCGTAGGGAGCACTGAAGCTTTCTTT
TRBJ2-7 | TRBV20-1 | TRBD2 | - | CSAIRTSGAYEQYF | TGCAGTGCTATCAGGACTAGCGGGGCCTACGAGCAGTACTTC
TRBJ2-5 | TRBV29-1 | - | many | CSVEVSVETQYF | TGCAGCGTTGAAGTTAGCGTTGAGACCCAGTACTTC
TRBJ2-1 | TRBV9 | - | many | CASSVGGEPYNEQFF | TGTGCCAGCAGCGTTGGAGGGGAACCCTACAATGAGCAGTTCTTC
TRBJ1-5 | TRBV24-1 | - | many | CATSDARAGREPQNF | TGTGCCACCAGTGATGCGAGGGCCGGCCGCGAGCCCCAGAATTTT
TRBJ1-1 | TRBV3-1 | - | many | CASSRKYTTTGTVNTEAFF | TGTGCCAGCAGCCGAAAATACACAACCACCGGGACGGTTAACACTGAAGCTTTCTTT
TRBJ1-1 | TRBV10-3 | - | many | CAINSGSREAFF | TGTGCCATCAACTCGGGCAGTCGAGAAGCTTTCTTT
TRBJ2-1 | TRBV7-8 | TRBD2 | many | CASSLGSSGKYNEQFF | TGTGCCAGCAGCTTAGGATCTAGCGGGAAGTACAATGAGCAGTTCTTC
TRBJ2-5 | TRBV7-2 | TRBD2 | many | CASSLVGAGGQETQYF | TGTGCCAGCAGCTTAGTTGGCGCGGGGGGGCAGGAGACCCAGTACTTC
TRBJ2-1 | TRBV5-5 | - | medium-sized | CASSLGTALSYNEQFF | TGTGCCAGCAGCTTGGGGACCGCTCTCTCCTACAATGAGCAGTTCTTC
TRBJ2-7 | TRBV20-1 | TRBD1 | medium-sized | CSASQGAYEQYF | TGCAGTGCTAGCCAGGGGGCCTACGAGCAGTACTTC
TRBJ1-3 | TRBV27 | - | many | CASPLYRAIFSGNTIYF | TGTGCCAGCCCTTTGTATCGGGCCATTTTCTCTGGAAACACCATATATTTT
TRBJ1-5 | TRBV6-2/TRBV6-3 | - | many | CASTKGNQPQHF | TGTGCCAGCACAAAGGGGAATCAGCCCCAGCATTTT
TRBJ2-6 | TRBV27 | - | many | CASSFFGASGANVLTF | TGTGCCAGCAGTTTCTTTGGGGCCTCTGGGGCCAACGTCCTGACTTTC
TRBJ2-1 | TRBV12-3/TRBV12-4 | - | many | CASSSRRGNEQFF | TGTGCCAGCAGCTCCCGGCGGGGTAATGAGCAGTTCTTC
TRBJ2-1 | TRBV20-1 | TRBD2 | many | CSAEREALYNEQFF | TGCAGTGCCGAGCGGGAGGCCCTTTACAATGAGCAGTTCTTC
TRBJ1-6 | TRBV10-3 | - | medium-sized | CAIGGLVVSPLHF | TGTGCCATCGGTGGGCTAGTCGTTTCACCCCTCCACTTT
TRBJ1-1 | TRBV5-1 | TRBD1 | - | CASTPRGGRTEAFF | TGCGCCAGCACTCCCAGGGGGGGCAGGACTGAAGCTTTCTTT
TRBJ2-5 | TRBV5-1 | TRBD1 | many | CASSQYRGSQETQYF | TGCGCCAGCAGCCAATACAGGGGGTCCCAAGAGACCCAGTACTTC
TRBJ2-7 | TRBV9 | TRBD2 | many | CASSVAPSGGSYEQYF | TGTGCCAGCAGCGTAGCTCCGAGCGGGGGATCCTACGAGCAGTACTTC
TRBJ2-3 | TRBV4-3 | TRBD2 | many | CASSQVARGVSTDTQYF | TGCGCCAGCAGCCAAGTTGCGCGGGGGGTCAGCACAGATACGCAGTATTTT
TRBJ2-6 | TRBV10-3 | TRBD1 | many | CAITGGSGANVLTF | TGTGCCATCACAGGGGGCTCTGGGGCCAACGTCCTGACTTTC
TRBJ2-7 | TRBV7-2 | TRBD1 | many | CASKKSGQSPYEQYF | TGTGCCAGCAAAAAATCGGGACAGTCTCCCTACGAGCAGTACTTC
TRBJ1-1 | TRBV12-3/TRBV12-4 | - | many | CASSFAGENTEAFF | TGTGCCAGCAGTTTTGCAGGGGAGAACACTGAAGCTTTCTTT
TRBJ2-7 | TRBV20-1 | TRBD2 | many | CSAIRLAGEQYF | TGCAGTGCTATTCGACTAGCGGGTGAGCAGTACTTC